This T cell receptor (beta chain) comes out of a study of T cells in localized non-small cell lung cancer (dated by TCRdb to between 2020 and 2021). With respect to the entire study: The study analyzed T cell repertoires of hundreds of early-stage NSCLC patients, comparing tumors and uninvolved tumor-adjacent lungs. The cohort was made up of around 220 treatment-naive NSCLC patients whose localized lung tumors had been resected. Of the NSCLC patients, around 130 were male and some 97 were female, and the mean age was approximately 64 years.

The CDR3 measures 11 amino acids from cysteine to phenylalanine. The kept DNA is CDR3 alone, 33 bases in frame from the first base. The germline V gene supplies CDR1 SGHVS and CDR2 FNYEAQ. V sheds 6 bases and J sheds 1 base, leaving 3 bases between their ends. TCR beta CDR3 regions were sequenced from DNA using the immunoSEQ Assay. On the authors' methods: T cell density was computed as TCR beta template counts normalized to usable DNA estimated by amplifying housekeeping genes. The preseqR package was used to estimate richness by extrapolating to 400,000 templates for PBMC samples and to 120,000 templates for tissue samples. Clonality was defined as one minus Pielou's evenness. Tissue-enriched TCRs were identified by differential abundance testing using productive amino-acid clonotypes, minimum total count 5 and alpha 0.1. The Jaccard Index and the Morisita Overlap Index were used to measure how much the repertoires overlapped between compartments. GLIPH clustered TCR beta CDR3s with public tetramer-defined viral CDR3s; viral motifs required at least three viral sequences plus V-gene enrichment. Sourced from immuneACCESS, this table was stored by TCRdb with only in-frame sequences that have V and J called. A share of the clones is absent; for the studies checked, an unresolved V gene accounts for under half, and the remainder has no known explanation. That table furnishes V, J and clone size, whereas the DNA furnished D and trimming. The sample table contains 23,000 or so clones; only one count was recorded for about nine tenths of them. 0.9% to 1.4% of the sample comes from the top ten.

At diagnosis, tumor, uninvolved tumor-adjacent lung and peripheral blood were collected and then preserved as a mix of FFPE and fresh-frozen material. Blood samples were analyzed as peripheral blood mononuclear cells for TCR repertoire profiling. About this clone: No cognate antigen has been identified for it. There are no base qualities to consult, and no much larger clone falls within one base.

Summary of the overall study and its limitations: The highest T cell clonality was observed in uninvolved tumor-adjacent lung, where clonality exceeded that of tumor, suggesting that antigenic responses were more focused in uninvolved tumor-adjacent lung. A median of approximately 62 of the top 100 tumor clones turned up in the paired uninvolved adjacent lung, and under 30 of those clones also ranked among the top 100 of that same adjacent lung. Because the study design was exploratory, TCR variables were selected using unadjusted p-values without false-discovery rate correction. Longer overall survival was associated with higher blood T cell density, whereas shorter survival was associated with higher adjacent-lung clonality. Because multi-region sequencing of the tumors was not done, intratumor heterogeneity could not be ruled out.

The material was peripheral blood, obtained before any cancer treatment. The V and J segments used are TRBV7-6 and TRBJ2-5; the D gene is not confidently resolved. This clonotype originated in a woman aged 40-69 years with stage I lung adenocarcinoma. The encoded CDR3 is CASRTQETQYF. The nucleotides are TGTGCCAGCAGAACCCAAGAGACCCAGTACTTC.